A selection of T cell receptor beta chains follows, all from one sample in a study of graft-versus-host responses after intestinal transplantation. TCRdb keeps only in-frame clones here, not all; method: immunoSEQ multiplex PCR. The data contain roughly 110,000 clones, roughly nine tenths of them singletons. Antigens for these TCRs are unknown. The sample consisted of unstimulated CD4+ T cells sorted from spleen or lymph node cells, taken before transplant. The receptor set was obtained from a human donor who was the organ donor for an intestinal transplant. Both conserved end residues are part of each CDR3.

V gene	CDR3 length	J gene	CDR3 protein
TRBV23-1	14	TRBJ2-1	CASSQSCPRHEQFF
TRBV7-2	15	TRBJ1-1	CASSSLRGGNTEAFF
TRBV5-1	14	TRBJ2-2	CASSLTGGGGELFF
TRBV6-1	15	TRBJ2-7	CASRNSGTGVYEQYF
TRBV18	15	TRBJ1-1	CASSPGGALNTEAFF
TRBV9	15	TRBJ1-1	CASRPLGGWNTEAFF
TRBV5-4	14	TRBJ1-2	CASSLDRANYGYTF
TRBV2	12	TRBJ2-5	CATETGEETQYF
TRBV2	15	TRBJ1-5	CASSEQSTNNQPQHF
TRBV9	15	TRBJ2-7	CASSVGQSVSYEQYF
TRBV5-6	16	TRBJ2-1	CASSRVDTGTSYEQFF
TRBV18	14	TRBJ2-7	CASSPRDSSYEQYF
TRBV6-1	11	TRBJ2-7	CASSDTYEQYF
TRBV18	15	TRBJ2-1	CASSLIAGGHNEQFF
TRBV9	16	TRBJ2-7	CASSTDGGVPSYEQYF
TRBV25-1	15	TRBJ1-2	CASSEWGQGADGYTF
TRBV5-1	12	TRBJ1-1	CASSLEGREAFF
TRBV6-6	14	TRBJ2-4	CASSYSRTKNIQYF
TRBV5-6	19	TRBJ2-1	CASSSTQTSGRAKYNEQFF
TRBV5-4	15	TRBJ1-4	CASSLTPATNEKLFF
TRBV7-9	17	TRBJ2-1	CASSLGLAGGISHEQFF
TRBV2	14	TRBJ2-2	CASSELENTGELFF
TRBV18	15	TRBJ2-2	CASSPDRSNTGELFF
TRBV2	13	TRBJ1-4	CASEETGVSTLFF
TRBV5-6	16	TRBJ2-7	CASSLGLAGVPYEQYF
TRBV28	13	TRBJ2-7	CASSRDSRYEQYF
TRBV19	13	TRBJ1-1	CASTGQGNTEAFF
TRBV27	15	TRBJ2-6	CASSWGGSGANVLTF
TRBV7-2	15	TRBJ2-3	CASSLASGGTDTQYF
TRBV6-6	14	TRBJ1-2	CASSYRQPNYGYTF
TRBV15	13	TRBJ1-2	CATSRGQPYGYTF
TRBV7-2	15	TRBJ2-1	CASSLSVSSYNEQFF
TRBV19	14	TRBJ2-2	CASSIPGVAGELFF
TRBV20-1	11	TRBJ2-1	CSARPWDEQFF
TRBV2	16	TRBJ2-5	CASSGVLAGSQETQYF
TRBV19	15	TRBJ1-5	CASSRGMGSNQPQHF
TRBV6-1	14	TRBJ2-7	CASSERDLSYEQYF
TRBV9	15	TRBJ2-3	CASSVAGGLTDTQYF
TRBV7-8	12	TRBJ2-7	CASSLQGYEQYF
TRBV7-4	13	TRBJ1-4	CATEGVSSEKLFF
TRBV10-3	14	TRBJ2-3	CAISESRFTDTQYF